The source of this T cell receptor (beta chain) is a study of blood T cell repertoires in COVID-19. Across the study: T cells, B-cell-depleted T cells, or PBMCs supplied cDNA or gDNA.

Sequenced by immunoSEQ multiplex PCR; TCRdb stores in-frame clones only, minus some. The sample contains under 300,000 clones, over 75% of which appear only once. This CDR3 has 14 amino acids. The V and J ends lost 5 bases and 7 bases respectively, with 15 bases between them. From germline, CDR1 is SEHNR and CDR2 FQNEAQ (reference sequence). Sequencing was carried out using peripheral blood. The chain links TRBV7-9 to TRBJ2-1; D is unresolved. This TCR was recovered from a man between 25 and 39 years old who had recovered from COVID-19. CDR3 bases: TGTGCCAGCAGCGTCAACCGGCTAGGAAATGAGCAGTTCTTC. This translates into CASSVNRLGNEQFF.